Reported below is one T cell receptor beta chain. CDR3 size: 16 residues. V lost 0 bases and J lost 6; bases outside the gene matches: 11. CDR1 and CDR2 from the germline V gene are PRHDT and FYEKMQ (reference sequence). This entry belongs to a study of blood T cell repertoires in COVID-19. The data were produced by immunoSEQ multiplex PCR, yet TCRdb's version contains in-frame clones alone and is incomplete. In the table there are 270,000 or so clones, nearly 90% of which are singletons. The V and J genes are TRBV13 and TRBJ2-7; 7 positions agree with TRBD1. The sample taken for sequencing was peripheral blood. The sequence derives from a woman aged 25-40 years with COVID-19, enrolled during active disease. This chain's CDR3 is CASSLGGLGQIGEQYF. CDR3 DNA: TGTGCCAGCAGCTTAGGTGGTTTGGGACAGATTGGCGAGCAGTACTTC.